This T cell receptor beta chain was captured in a study of cytomegalovirus exposure and HLA in healthy donors. On the study more broadly: There were over 350 genotyped donors. Of these, 81% fell in the genetic ancestry cluster associated with self-reported Caucasian donors. Broader study findings: The investigators catalogued some 160 TCR beta chains as cytomegalovirus-associated. While the bulk of TCR sequences proved rare, some public TCRs turned up in many donors.

V was clipped by 1 base and J by 5 bases; unmatched bases: 7. CDR1 KGHSH and CDR2 LQKENI come from the germline V gene. The CDR3 extends over 15 amino acids. About this clone itself: The antigen is not known.

The PCR employed 60 Vbeta primers together with 13 Jbeta primers. The table came from immunoSEQ multiplex PCR; TCRdb's copy has only in-frame clones and leaves some out. Found here are tens of thousands of clones, about nine tenths of them singletons; the top ten hold around 8%. The chain carries TRBV18 and TRBJ2-7; 8 bases map to TRBD1. Sample: PBMCs. This sequence was found in a woman aged 40 to 50 in good health and CMV-seropositive. The CDR3 DNA reads TGTGCCAGCTCACCACTAGGACAGGGAAATAACGAGCAGTACTTC. Translating gives CASSPLGQGNNEQYF. The full variable domain, its missing parts supplied by reference TRBV18 and TRBJ2-7, is NAGVMQNPRHLVRRRGQEARLRCSPMKGHSHVYWYRQLPEEGLKFMVYLQKENIIDESGMPKERFSAEFPKEGPSILRIQQVVRGDSAAYFCASSPLGQGNNEQYFGPGTRLTVT.